This T cell receptor beta chain stems from a study of blood T cell repertoires in COVID-19. Background on the study: From the United States, Italy and Spain came samples of acute and convalescent COVID-19. In each case, the material was cDNA or gDNA derived from T cells, B-cell-depleted T cells, or PBMCs.

Original data processing: Cell counts per sample came from amplifying reference gene primers. Method: immunoSEQ multiplex PCR; TCRdb's copy keeps in-frame clones and lacks some. The V and J calls and clone size come from that table; D and trimming were worked out from the DNA. The table records approximately 120,000 clones, about 70% of them present only once. V shed 4 bases and J shed 7 bases, with 20 bases lying between them. The CDR3 has 15 residues. Germline-derived CDR1 and CDR2 are SGDLS and YYNGEE. This clone was detected once. The source of this sequence is a woman aged 70-85 years with acute or convalescent COVID-19. The sample was peripheral blood. The chain joins TRBV9 to TRBJ1-1, with D perhaps matching TRBD1 (6 bases). The CDR3 is CASSTVPTGPVEAFF. CDR3 sequence (DNA): TGTGCCAGCAGCACAGTCCCGACAGGACCGGTTGAAGCTTTCTTT.